This is a list of T cell receptor beta chains from one sample in a study of OX40 agonist ivuxolimab in advanced cancers. Profiled with immunoSEQ multiplex PCR; TCRdb holds only in-frame clones, not every one. Here the sample spans approximately 68,000 clones, roughly 90% being singletons. This specimen was CD4+ or CD8+ T cells sorted from blood, taken in a trial of the OX40 agonist ivuxolimab. These receptor sequences come from an adult with an advanced solid tumor such as melanoma, head and neck, liver or kidney cancer. CDR3s include the opening cysteine and the closing phenylalanine or tryptophan. A D gene is named only where the DNA matches it firmly. The size of a clone is reported for some rows only, either as once, few or many, or as a class for expanded clones.

.,TRBJ2-2,.,TRBV6-6,TGTGCCAGCAGTTACTTTGGGACAAACACCGGGGAGCTGTTTTTT,CASSYFGTNTGELFF
.,TRBJ1-2,.,TRBV9,TGTGCCAGCACTCCGGGGTCCTCCTATGGCTACACCTTC,CASTPGSSYGYTF
.,TRBJ2-1,TRBD2,TRBV5-4,TGTGCCAGCAGCCGTATGGGGACTAGCGGGAGGTACAATGAGCAGTTCTTC,CASSRMGTSGRYNEQFF
.,TRBJ1-2,.,TRBV4-1,TGCGCCAGCAGCCAGCCAAGGAAGGGGCACGGTGGCTACACCTTC,CASSQPRKGHGGYTF
once,TRBJ1-1,.,TRBV7-6,TGTGCCAGCAGCTCGATTACAGGAATATGGGACACTGAAGCTTTCTTT,CASSSITGIWDTEAFF
.,TRBJ1-2,TRBD1,TRBV6-1,TGTGCCAGCAGTGGGCCCGGGACAGGGAAGGCCATCTATGGCTACACCTTC,CASSGPGTGKAIYGYTF
.,TRBJ2-4,.,TRBV18,TGTGCCAGCTCACCCGAGCGGCAGGGGCAAAACATTCAGTACTTC,CASSPERQGQNIQYF
.,TRBJ2-3,TRBD1,TRBV6-5,TGTGCCAGCAGTGCCCCGGGACAGGGTACAGATACGCAGTATTTT,CASSAPGQGTDTQYF
.,TRBJ1-5,.,TRBV5-4,TGTGCCAGCAGCTTCCCCGGGCAGCCCCAGCATTTT,CASSFPGQPQHF
.,TRBJ2-3,.,TRBV6-5,TGTGCCAGCAGGAGGGGTAGGACAGATACGCAGTATTTT,CASRRGRTDTQYF
.,TRBJ1-2,.,TRBV6-6,TGTGCCGGGCCCGGGCTCGACGGGGGCTACACCTTC,CAGPGLDGGYTF
.,TRBJ2-6,TRBD1,TRBV5-6,TGTGCCAGCAGCTTACAGGGGAGCTCTGGGGCCAACGTCCTGACTTTC,CASSLQGSSGANVLTF
.,TRBJ2-2,TRBD1,TRBV5-8,TGTGCCAGCAGATCCGGGACAGGGAAGCCCGGGGAGCTGTTTTTT,CASRSGTGKPGELFF
.,TRBJ2-3,.,TRBV4-2,TGTGCCAGCAGCCAAGCGGCAGGGGACGTTTCAGATACGCAGTATTTT,CASSQAAGDVSDTQYF
.,TRBJ2-3,TRBD2,TRBV2,TGTGCCAGCACCGGGACTAGCGTAGATACGCAGTATTTT,CASTGTSVDTQYF
.,TRBJ1-2,TRBD1,TRBV4-1,TGCGCCAGCAGCCAAGATCCCCCGGAGACAGGGGGCTACTATGGCTACACCTTC,CASSQDPPETGGYYGYTF
.,TRBJ2-7,.,TRBV6-5,TGTGCCAGCTTTGGCCGGACCTACGAGCAGTACTTC,CASFGRTYEQYF
.,TRBJ2-1,TRBD1,TRBV6-1,TGTGCCAGCACTGAGACCCGACAGGGGGCGGGTAGGTCCTACAATGAGCAGTTCTTC,CASTETRQGAGRSYNEQFF
.,TRBJ1-2,.,TRBV5-6,TGTGCCAGCAGCCGGGACCAGGGGAGTCACCTTAACTATGGCTACACCTTC,CASSRDQGSHLNYGYTF
.,TRBJ2-2,.,TRBV7-3,TGTGCCAGCAGCTTATATGCCGGGGAGCTGTTTTTT,CASSLYAGELFF
.,TRBJ1-4,TRBD1,TRBV30,TGTGCCTGGAGGGCCGACAGGGGGACAGAAAAACTGTTTTTT,CAWRADRGTEKLFF
.,TRBJ1-6,.,TRBV6-6,TGTGCCAGCAGTTTCGCGGGGCGCGGTTCACCCCTCCACTTT,CASSFAGRGSPLHF
.,TRBJ2-3,TRBD2,TRBV5-6,TGTGCCAGCAGCCCCGGACTAGCGGGGGGGTTAGATACGCAGTATTTT,CASSPGLAGGLDTQYF
.,TRBJ1-5,TRBD1,TRBV18,TGTGCCAGCTCACCAAGTCGGGACAGGGCACAGCCCCAGCATTTT,CASSPSRDRAQPQHF
.,TRBJ1-5,.,TRBV6-5,TGTGCCAGCAGTCTGACAGTCGATCAGCCCCAGCATTTT,CASSLTVDQPQHF
.,TRBJ2-1,.,TRBV19,TGTGCCAGTAGTATAGATGGGGGTTTTCGGAGGGTCTATGAGCAGTTCTTC,CASSIDGGFRRVYEQFF
.,TRBJ1-1,.,TRBV30,TGTGCCTGGAGTCCGCCGGGACGGACTGAAGCTTTCTTT,CAWSPPGRTEAFF
few,TRBJ1-1,TRBD1,TRBV5-1,TGCGCCAGCAGCAGGGACAGGGGCAACACTGAAGCTTTCTTT,CASSRDRGNTEAFF
once,TRBJ2-1,TRBD2,TRBV19,TGTGCCAGTAGTCCGGGACTAGCGGGAGCTGGAAATGAGCAGTTCTTC,CASSPGLAGAGNEQFF
.,TRBJ1-5,.,TRBV5-1,TGCGCCAGCAGCTTGCGCGGGAATCAGCCCCAGCATTTT,CASSLRGNQPQHF
.,TRBJ2-7,.,TRBV9,TGTGCCAGCAGCGTAGGGCCAGGGGACTCCTACGAGCAGTACTTC,CASSVGPGDSYEQYF
.,TRBJ2-7,TRBD1,TRBV6-5,TGTGCCAGCAGTTCGCCGGGACAGGGATCCTACGAGCAGTACTTC,CASSSPGQGSYEQYF
.,TRBJ1-1,.,TRBV30,TGTGCCTGGAGTGCTTGGACGAACACTGAAGCTTTCTTT,CAWSAWTNTEAFF
.,TRBJ2-1,TRBD2,TRBV18,TGTGCCAGCTCTCCCGGGGTAGCGGGTCGAAATGAGCAGTTCTTC,CASSPGVAGRNEQFF
.,TRBJ1-1,.,TRBV20-1,TGCAGTGCTGTCGGCCGTGAAGCTTTCTTT,CSAVGREAFF
.,TRBJ2-1,TRBD2,TRBV5-1,TGCGCCAGCAGCTTGGCCGGGACTAGCGGGAAGAATGAGCAGTTCTTC,CASSLAGTSGKNEQFF
.,TRBJ1-4,TRBD1,TRBV30,TGTGCCTGGAGCGGTACAGGGGGTTTAGTGACTAATGAAAAACTGTTTTTT,CAWSGTGGLVTNEKLFF
.,TRBJ1-1,.,TRBV2,TGTGCCAGCAGTTTTACCCCTCGAGGGACTGAAGCTTTCTTT,CASSFTPRGTEAFF
once,TRBJ2-7,TRBD2,TRBV10-1,TGCGCCAGCAGTGAGTTGGCTAGCGGAGTCCCCCACGAGCAGTACTTC,CASSELASGVPHEQYF
.,TRBJ2-7,.,TRBV11-2,TGTGCCAGCAGCTTAAGTTTTGCGGGTTCCAGCTCCTACGAGCAGTACTTC,CASSLSFAGSSSYEQYF
.,TRBJ1-2,TRBD1,TRBV5-1,TGCGCCAGCAGCATTCAACAGGGGGCTTCCGGCTACACCTTC,CASSIQQGASGYTF
once,TRBJ2-1,.,TRBV7-7,TGTGCTAGCACCGGCATAGCGAAACATGAGCAGTTCTTC,CASTGIAKHEQFF
.,TRBJ2-4,.,TRBV7-2,TGTGCCAGCAGCTGGGACATTCAGTACTTC,CASSWDIQYF
.,TRBJ1-5,TRBD1,TRBV23-1,TGCGCCAGCAGTCACCCTCCCGGCGAGGGCCAGGACAGGGAGGAGCAGCCCCAGCATTTT,CASSHPPGEGQDREEQPQHF
few,TRBJ1-2,.,TRBV5-4,TGTGCCAGCAGCCCACAGGGAGTGGACTATGGCTACACCTTC,CASSPQGVDYGYTF
.,TRBJ1-2,TRBD1,TRBV2,TGTGCCAGCAGGGGGTACGACAGGGGAAGAGATGGCTACACCTTC,CASRGYDRGRDGYTF
.,TRBJ2-7,.,TRBV7-2,TGTGCCAGCAGCTCCCGAAGGGGGGGGCGAGAGCAGTACTTC,CASSSRRGGREQYF
.,TRBJ2-3,TRBD1,TRBV5-1,TGCGCCAGCAGCTTGTCGACAGGGGTAAGCACAGATACGCAGTATTTT,CASSLSTGVSTDTQYF
.,TRBJ2-7,.,TRBV28,TGTGCCAGCAGTTTACCGGGTTACCAGCAGTACTTC,CASSLPGYQQYF
.,TRBJ2-3,.,TRBV5-1,TGCGCCAGCAGCTTGGCCCAACGGGATTTGGATACGCAGTATTTT,CASSLAQRDLDTQYF
.,TRBJ1-1,TRBD1,TRBV5-1,TGCGCCAGCAGCAGGGGACAGGGGGAGAACACTGAAGCTTTCTTT,CASSRGQGENTEAFF
.,TRBJ2-1,TRBD2,TRBV7-7,TGTGCTTACGGGACTAGCGGGAGTCCGGGTGAGCAGTTCTTC,CAYGTSGSPGEQFF
.,TRBJ1-2,.,TRBV10-3,TGTGCCATCACAGTGGGGGCCGGTGACTATGGCTACACCTTC,CAITVGAGDYGYTF
once,TRBJ2-6,.,TRBV5-6,TGTGCCAGCGGTCCTAGGGGGGCCAACGTCCTGACTTTC,CASGPRGANVLTF
once,TRBJ2-1,.,TRBV9,TGTGCCAGCAGTCCTGGAGGGGCGGCATCCTACAATGAGCAGTTCTTC,CASSPGGAASYNEQFF
.,TRBJ1-2,.,TRBV6-1,TGTGCCAGCAGCCCGGCGGGGGTTGGTTATGGCTACACCTTC,CASSPAGVGYGYTF
.,TRBJ2-2,TRBD1,TRBV5-1,TGCGCCAGCAGCCCACAGGGGGAAGGAGCCGGGGAGCTGTTTTTT,CASSPQGEGAGELFF